The 18 T cell receptor beta chains below come from one sample, sequenced in a study of cytomegalovirus exposure and HLA in healthy donors. The PCR ran on 60 Vbeta and 13 Jbeta primers. TCRdb's copy holds only in-frame clones and misses some; the assay was immunoSEQ multiplex PCR. The sample yields around 190,000 clones, 86% seen once. The sequenced material came from PBMCs. Receptors were obtained from a woman in her twenties or thirties in good health and CMV-seronegative.

The genes are TRBV5-1 and TRBJ1-4, with D perhaps TRBD1 (5 bases). V gave up 4 bases and J gave up 1 base, with 11 bases separating them. Germline values: CDR1 SGHRS, CDR2 YFSETQ. The CDR3 covers 15 residues. The CDR3 DNA is TGCGCCAGCAGCCCCCTGGGGGGAACTAATGAAAAACTGTTTTTT. Amino acids: CASSPLGGTNEKLFF.

This clone was detected only once. The chain is built from TRBV27 and TRBJ2-5; a possible D gene is TRBD1 (5 bases). The J call may be incorrect, as the DNA end agrees better with TRBJ2-7. CDR3 size: 11 residues. The germline V gene has CDR1 MNHEY and CDR2 SMNVEV (reference sequence). The CDR3: CASRSTGEQYF. As DNA, the CDR3 is TGTGCCAGCAGGAGTACAGGCGAGCAGTACTTC.

The CDR3 spells CASSYSVSGYNEQFF. In DNA, the CDR3 is TGTGCCAGCAGTTACAGTGTGAGCGGCTACAATGAGCAGTTCTTC. This chain connects TRBV6-6 to TRBJ2-1; possible D gene TRBD2, 5 bases. The CDR3 is 15 amino acids. V was shortened by 2 bases and J by 3 bases, with 11 bases between the two germline ends. Germline V gives CDR1 MNHNY, CDR2 SVGAGI (reference sequence).

The gene calls are TRBV5-1 and TRBJ1-1; D remains ambiguous. This CDR3 spans 15 amino acids. Germline-derived CDR1 and CDR2 are SGHRS and YFSETQ. The V end lost 0 bases, the J end lost 3 bases, and 12 bases lay between the germline ends. As DNA, the CDR3 is TGCGCCAGCAGCTTGGTGGACCCCGGGGACACTGAAGCTTTCTTT. Its protein is CASSLVDPGDTEAFF.

This clone was detected once. One end of the junction is discordant with germline, which a read error may explain. The chain combines TRBV7-7 with TRBJ2-6, with TRBD1 matching 7 bases. CDR1 and CDR2 (germline): SSHAT, FNYEAQ (reference sequence). This CDR3 region has 18 residues. This CDR3 reads CASSLDTPGQPGANVLTF. The CDR3 nucleotides are TGTGCTAGCAGCTTAGACACCCCGGGACAGCCTGGGGCCAACGTCCTGACTTTC.

This clone occurred a few times. The V and J genes are TRBV5-1 and TRBJ2-7; TRBD2 matches 11 bases. V lost 3 bases and J lost 3; bases outside the gene matches: 2. Germline V lookup: CDR1 SGHRS, CDR2 YFSETQ. The CDR3 extends over 14 amino acids. The CDR3 DNA follows: TGCGCCAGCAGCTCGACTAGCGGGAACTACGAGCAGTACTTC. Translated, it gives CASSSTSGNYEQYF.

The chain uses TRBV7-9 and TRBJ1-2; D may be TRBD1 (5 bases). The CDR3 is 12 residues long. Trimming removed 5 bases at V and 7 bases at J, with 11 bases between. The germline V gene encodes CDR1 SEHNR and CDR2 FQNEAQ (reference sequence). As DNA, the CDR3 is TGTGCCAGCAGCATTAATAGGGGTGGCTACACCTTC. This gives the protein CASSINRGGYTF. The full variable domain, rest sourced from reference TRBV7-9 and TRBJ1-2, is DTGVSQNPRHKITKRGQNVTFRCDPISEHNRLYWYRQTLGQGPEFLTYFQNEAQLEKSRLLSDRFSAERPKGSFSTLEIQRTEQGDSAMYLCASSINRGGYTFGSGTRLTVV.

This chain connects TRBV27 to TRBJ2-7; weak D call: TRBD1 (6 bases). V was shortened by 0 bases and J by 4 bases, with 16 bases between the two germline ends. There are 16 residues in the CDR3. Germline V gives CDR1 MNHEY, CDR2 SMNVEV (reference sequence). The CDR3 DNA follows: TGTGCCAGCAGTTTATCGGGACAAGTTCTATTTTACGAGCAGTACTTC. The encoded protein is CASSLSGQVLFYEQYF.

The CDR3 region has the DNA TGCGCCAGCAGCTTAACCGGGACTTTTAATCAGCCCCAGCATTTT. Protein product: CASSLTGTFNQPQHF. The rearrangement joins TRBV5-1 to TRBJ1-5, with a possible D match to TRBD1 (5 bases). This CDR3 is built from 15 residues. Trimming took 2 bases from V and 4 from J, leaving 13 bases between them. Germline assignment: CDR1 SGHRS and CDR2 YFSETQ.

The chain joins TRBV11-3 to TRBJ2-3, with TRBD1 matching 8 bases. The CDR3 consists of 14 residues. Germline CDR1 and CDR2: SGHNT and YENEEA. V dropped 5 bases and J dropped 5; count of bases not matched to a gene: 6. The DNA of the CDR3 is TGTGCCAGCAGCCCGGACAGGGAACAAGATACGCAGTATTTT. This translates into CASSPDREQDTQYF.

This chain uses TRBV5-1 with TRBJ2-1, with no clear D. CDR1 SGHRS and CDR2 YFSETQ come from the germline V gene. Trimming pared 8 bases from V and 2 bases from J, leaving 14 bases between. This CDR3 is 14 amino acids long. The CDR3 spells CASSVSQTYNEQFF. As DNA, the CDR3 is TGCGCCAGTAGTGTGTCCCAAACCTACAATGAGCAGTTCTTC.

The chain is built from TRBV7-9 and TRBJ2-7; 10 positions agree with TRBD2. The CDR3 runs 19 residues. The germline V gene has CDR1 SEHNR and CDR2 FQNEAQ (reference sequence). V lost 7 bases to trimming and J lost 9 bases; unmatched junction nucleotides: 27. CDR3 DNA: TGTGCCAGCACCCCTAGCGGGAGTAACCACCAACGCGCTGATCATGGGCAGTACTTC. This gives the protein CASTPSGSNHQRADHGQYF.

The J gene is TRBJ1-4, the V gene TRBV5-7; TRBD1 matches 7 bases. TRBV5-7 is an ORF for which the function is uncertain. The CDR3 is made up of 16 amino acids. V shed 4 bases, J shed 12 bases, and the junction held 18 bases outside the gene matches. The CDR3 sequence: CASSLYLGQPSGELFF. The CDR3 region has the DNA TGTGCCAGCAGCCTTTATCTGGGACAGCCCAGTGGTGAACTGTTTTTT.

The CDR3 reads CATTGVKLGELFF. In DNA form, the CDR3 reads TGTGCCACGACAGGGGTAAAGCTAGGGGAGCTGTTTTTT. This chain uses TRBV2 with TRBJ2-2; TRBD1 matches 8 bases. Germline lookup yields CDR1 SNHLY and CDR2 FYNNEI. The CDR3 has 13 amino acids. With V trimmed by 10 bases and J by 8 bases, 9 bases remained unmatched.

The gene calls are TRBV6-5 and TRBJ2-5; perhaps TRBD1 as D (6 bases). The CDR3 covers 15 residues. The V gene lost 6 bases and the J gene lost 1 base, with 15 bases spanning the gap. The germline CDR1 and CDR2 sequences are MNHEY and SVGAGI. CDR3 in amino acids: CASSSQPTGQETQYF. The CDR3 bases are TGTGCCAGCAGCAGCCAGCCGACAGGCCAAGAGACCCAGTACTTC.

As to this clone: At one end the junction does not follow the germline gene, possibly because of a read error. The chain links TRBV6-1 to TRBJ2-7; 7 nucleotides match TRBD1. The CDR3 runs to 22 residues. Germline lookup yields CDR1 MNHNS and CDR2 SASEGT. CDR3 residues: CASSEGQDRVDLTFALPHEQYF. CDR3 DNA sequence: TGTGCCAGCAGCGAAGGACAGGATAGGGTGGATTTAACATTCGCCCTACCCCACGAGCAGTACTTC.

This chain links TRBV6-6 with TRBJ1-4, with 7 nucleotides matching TRBD1. The germline V gene encodes CDR1 MNHNY and CDR2 SVGAGI (reference sequence). Germline trimming cut 5 bases from V and 7 bases from J; bases unmatched to any gene: 7. This CDR3 comprises 14 residues. Here the CDR3 reads CASSRRQGGEKLFF. DNA of the CDR3: TGTGCCAGCAGTCGACGACAGGGAGGTGAAAAACTGTTTTTT.

The chain employs TRBV28 and TRBJ2-1; TRBD2 agrees at 13 bases. The CDR3 loop spans 17 amino acids. V lost 5 bases and J lost 5; bases outside the gene matches: 9. Germline CDR1 MDHEN, CDR2 SYDVKM. The DNA for the CDR3 is TGTGCCAGCAGTCGCTGGACTAGCGGGAGTAAACACAATGAGCAGTTCTTC. It is translated as CASSRWTSGSKHNEQFF.